This TCR beta chain was identified during a study of cytomegalovirus exposure and HLA in healthy donors. Study results and limitations: A classifier reportedly called cytomegalovirus status with high sensitivity and specificity.

The V gene's germline CDR1 is SGHRS and CDR2 YFSETQ. CDR3 length: 15 residues. After removal of 4 bases from V and 5 bases from J, the junction contained 4 bases not matched to a gene. Sequencing used immunoSEQ multiplex PCR; TCRdb keeps in-frame clones, though not all of them. This sample has under 95,000 clones, with roughly 95% found just once. With regard to this clone: Its specificity is not known.

The sequenced sample consisted of PBMCs. The TCR sequence derives from a woman aged 18-29 years in good health and CMV-seropositive. The V and J genes are TRBV5-1 and TRBJ2-3, with 13 bases identical to TRBD2. CDR3 region: CASSLGLAGVDTQYF. CDR3 nucleotides: TGCGCCAGCAGCCTCGGACTAGCGGGAGTAGATACGCAGTATTTT. Full variable domain (rest looked up from reference TRBV5-1 and TRBJ2-3): KAGVTQTPRYLIKTRGQQVTLSCSPISGHRSVSWYQQTPGQGLQFLFEYFSETQRNKGNFPGRFSGRQFSNSRSEMNVSTLELGDSALYLCASSLGLAGVDTQYFGPGTRLTVL.